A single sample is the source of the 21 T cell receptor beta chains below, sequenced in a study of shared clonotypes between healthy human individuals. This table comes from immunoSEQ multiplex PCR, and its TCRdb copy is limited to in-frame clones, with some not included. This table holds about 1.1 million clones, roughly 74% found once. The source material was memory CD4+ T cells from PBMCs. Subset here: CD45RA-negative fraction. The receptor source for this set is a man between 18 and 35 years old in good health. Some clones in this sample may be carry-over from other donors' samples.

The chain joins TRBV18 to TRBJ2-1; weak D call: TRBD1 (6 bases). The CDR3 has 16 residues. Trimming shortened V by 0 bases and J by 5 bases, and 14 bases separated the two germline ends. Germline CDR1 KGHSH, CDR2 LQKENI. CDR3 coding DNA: TGTGCCAGCTCACCACCGTGGGGGACACTCGACAATGAGCAGTTCTTC. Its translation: CASSPPWGTLDNEQFF.

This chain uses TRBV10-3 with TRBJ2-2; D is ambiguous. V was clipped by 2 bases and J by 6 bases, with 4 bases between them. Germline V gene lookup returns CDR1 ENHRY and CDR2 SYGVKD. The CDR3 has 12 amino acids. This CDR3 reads CAISEISGELFF. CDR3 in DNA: TGTGCCATCAGTGAGATATCCGGGGAGCTGTTTTTT.

The DNA for the CDR3 is TGTGCCACCAGCAGAGATGGGAGGAGAAACATTCAGTACTTC. Residues: CATSRDGRRNIQYF. This chain uses TRBV15 with TRBJ2-4; TRBD2 is a possible D gene (6 bases). The CDR3 runs 14 residues. V lost 0 bases to trimming and J lost 6 bases, with 9 bases between them. Germline-derived CDR1 and CDR2 are LNHNV and YYDKDF (reference sequence).

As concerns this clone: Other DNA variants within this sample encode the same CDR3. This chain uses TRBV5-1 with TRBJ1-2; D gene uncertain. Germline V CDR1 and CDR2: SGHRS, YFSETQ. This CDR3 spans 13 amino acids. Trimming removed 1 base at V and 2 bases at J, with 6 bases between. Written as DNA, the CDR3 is TGCGCCAGCAGCTTGAGTGGGAACTATGGCTACACCTTC. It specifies CASSLSGNYGYTF.

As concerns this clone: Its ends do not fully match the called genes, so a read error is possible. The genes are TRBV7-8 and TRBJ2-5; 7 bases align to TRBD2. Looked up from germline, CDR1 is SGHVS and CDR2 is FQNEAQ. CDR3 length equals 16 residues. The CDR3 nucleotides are TGTGCCAGCAGCCTAGCAATGACGGGAGGCCAAGAGACCCAGTACTTC. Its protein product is CASSLAMTGGQETQYF.

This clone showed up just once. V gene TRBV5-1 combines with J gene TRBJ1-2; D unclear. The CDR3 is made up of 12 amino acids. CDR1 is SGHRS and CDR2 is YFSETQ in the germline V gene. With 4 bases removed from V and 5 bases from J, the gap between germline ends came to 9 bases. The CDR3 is CASSPAQYGYTF. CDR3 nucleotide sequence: TGCGCCAGCAGCCCCGCGCAGTATGGCTACACCTTC.

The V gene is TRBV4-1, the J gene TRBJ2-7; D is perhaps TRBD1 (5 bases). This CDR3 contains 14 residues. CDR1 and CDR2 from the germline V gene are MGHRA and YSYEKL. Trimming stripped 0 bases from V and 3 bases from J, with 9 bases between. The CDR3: CASSQEGRVYEQYF. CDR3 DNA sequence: TGCGCCAGCAGCCAAGAGGGCAGGGTCTACGAGCAGTACTTC.

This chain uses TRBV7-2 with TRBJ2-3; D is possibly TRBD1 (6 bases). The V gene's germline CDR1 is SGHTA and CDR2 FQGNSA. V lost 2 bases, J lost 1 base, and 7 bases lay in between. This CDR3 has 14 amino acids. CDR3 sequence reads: CASSLNRGTDTQYF. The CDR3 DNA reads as TGTGCCAGCAGCTTAAACAGGGGCACAGATACGCAGTATTTT.

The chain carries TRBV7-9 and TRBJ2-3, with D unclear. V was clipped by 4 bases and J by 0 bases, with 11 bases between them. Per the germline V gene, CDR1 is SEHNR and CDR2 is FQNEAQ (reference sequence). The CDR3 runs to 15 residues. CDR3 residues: CASSSPGLSTDTQYF. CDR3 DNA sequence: TGTGCCAGCAGCTCCCCTGGGCTGAGCACAGATACGCAGTATTTT.

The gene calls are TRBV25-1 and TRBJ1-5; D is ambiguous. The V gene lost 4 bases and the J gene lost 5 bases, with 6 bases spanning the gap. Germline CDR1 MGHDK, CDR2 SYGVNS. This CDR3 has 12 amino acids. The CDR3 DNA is TGTGCCAGCAGTGGGCCCGATCAGCCCCAGCATTTT. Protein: CASSGPDQPQHF.

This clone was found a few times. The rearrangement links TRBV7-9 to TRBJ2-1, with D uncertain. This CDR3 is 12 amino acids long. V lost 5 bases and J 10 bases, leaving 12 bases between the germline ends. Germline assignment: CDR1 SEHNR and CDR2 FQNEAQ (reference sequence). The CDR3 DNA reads TGTGCCAGCAGCCCCAACGGCAGCGAGCAGTTCTTC. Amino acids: CASSPNGSEQFF. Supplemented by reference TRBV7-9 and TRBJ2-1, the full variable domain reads DTGVSQNPRHKITKRGQNVTFRCDPISEHNRLYWYRQTLGQGPEFLTYFQNEAQLEKSRLLSDRFSAERPKGSFSTLEIQRTEQGDSAMYLCASSPNGSEQFFGPGTRLTVL.

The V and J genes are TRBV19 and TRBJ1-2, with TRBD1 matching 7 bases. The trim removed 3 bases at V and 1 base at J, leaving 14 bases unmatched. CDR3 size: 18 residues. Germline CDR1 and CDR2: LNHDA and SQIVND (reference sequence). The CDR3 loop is CASSMYRQGGRGNYGYTF. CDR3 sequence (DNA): TGTGCCAGTAGTATGTATCGACAGGGAGGACGGGGTAACTATGGCTACACCTTC.

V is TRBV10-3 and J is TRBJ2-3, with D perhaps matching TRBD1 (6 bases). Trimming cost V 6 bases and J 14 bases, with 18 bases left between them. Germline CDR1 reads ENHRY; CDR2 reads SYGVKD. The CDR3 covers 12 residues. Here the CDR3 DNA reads TGTGCCATCAGCGAGCAGGGCAGGGGCGGGTATTTT. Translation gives CAISEQGRGGYF.

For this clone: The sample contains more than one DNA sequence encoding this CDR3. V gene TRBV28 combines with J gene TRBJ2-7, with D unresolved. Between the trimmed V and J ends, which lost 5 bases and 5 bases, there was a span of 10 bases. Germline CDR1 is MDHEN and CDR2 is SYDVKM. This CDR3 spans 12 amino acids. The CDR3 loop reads CASSPHLHEQYF. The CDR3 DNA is TGTGCCAGCAGTCCGCACCTTCACGAGCAGTACTTC.

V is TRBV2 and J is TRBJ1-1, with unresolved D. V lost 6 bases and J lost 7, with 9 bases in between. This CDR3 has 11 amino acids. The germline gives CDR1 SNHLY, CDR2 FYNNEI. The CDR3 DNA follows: TGTGCCAGCAGGGGTCCAAGTGAAGCTTTCTTT. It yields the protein CASRGPSEAFF.

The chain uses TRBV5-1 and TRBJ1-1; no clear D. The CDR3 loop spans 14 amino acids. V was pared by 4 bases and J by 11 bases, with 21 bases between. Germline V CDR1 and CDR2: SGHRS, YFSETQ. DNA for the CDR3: TGCGCCAGCAGCCCTGGCCCCTCCACCCTGGGTGCTTTCTTT. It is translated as CASSPGPSTLGAFF.

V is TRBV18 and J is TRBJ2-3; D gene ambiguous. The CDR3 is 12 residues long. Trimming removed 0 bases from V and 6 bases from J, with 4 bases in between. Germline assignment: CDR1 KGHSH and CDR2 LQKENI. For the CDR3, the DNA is TGTGCCAGCTCACCACCTATGGATACGCAGTATTTT. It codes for CASSPPMDTQYF.

The CDR3 here is CASSLTGTGGSEAFF. The CDR3 DNA follows: TGTGCCAGCTCACTGACCGGGACAGGGGGCTCTGAAGCTTTCTTT. The chain couples TRBV18 to TRBJ1-1; 12 bases line up with TRBD1. J gave up 6 bases and V 4 bases, and 6 bases lay outside the gene matches. The CDR3 loop spans 15 amino acids. Germline V gives CDR1 KGHSH, CDR2 LQKENI. The variable domain in full, with the rest retrieved from reference TRBV18 and TRBJ1-1, is NAGVMQNPRHLVRRRGQEARLRCSPMKGHSHVYWYRQLPEEGLKFMVYLQKENIIDESGMPKERFSAEFPKEGPSILRIQQVVRGDSAAYFCASSLTGTGGSEAFFGQGTRLTVV.

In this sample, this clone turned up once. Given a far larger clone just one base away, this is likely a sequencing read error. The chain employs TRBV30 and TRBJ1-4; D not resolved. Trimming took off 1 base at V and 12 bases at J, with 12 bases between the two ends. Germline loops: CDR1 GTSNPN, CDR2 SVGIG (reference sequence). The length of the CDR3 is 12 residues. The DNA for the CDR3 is TGTGCCTGGAGTGCCTCTCGGGAAGAACTGTTTTTT. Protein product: CAWSASREELFF.

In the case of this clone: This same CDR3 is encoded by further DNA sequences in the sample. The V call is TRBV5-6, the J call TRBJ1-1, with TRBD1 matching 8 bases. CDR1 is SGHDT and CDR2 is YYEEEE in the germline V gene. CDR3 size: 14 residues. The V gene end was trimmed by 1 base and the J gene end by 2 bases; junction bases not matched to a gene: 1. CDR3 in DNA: TGTGCCAGCAGCTTGCCAGGGGGCAACACTGAAGCTTTCTTT. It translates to CASSLPGGNTEAFF.

CDR3 loop: CASSLAKQSSGANVLTF. For the CDR3, the DNA is TGCGCCAGCAGCCTAGCGAAACAGAGCTCTGGGGCCAACGTCCTGACTTTC. The V call is TRBV4-1, the J call TRBJ2-6; maybe TRBD2 (5 bases). Per the germline V gene, CDR1 is MGHRA and CDR2 is YSYEKL. The CDR3 length is 17 residues. V was pared by 4 bases and J by 0 bases, with 13 bases between.